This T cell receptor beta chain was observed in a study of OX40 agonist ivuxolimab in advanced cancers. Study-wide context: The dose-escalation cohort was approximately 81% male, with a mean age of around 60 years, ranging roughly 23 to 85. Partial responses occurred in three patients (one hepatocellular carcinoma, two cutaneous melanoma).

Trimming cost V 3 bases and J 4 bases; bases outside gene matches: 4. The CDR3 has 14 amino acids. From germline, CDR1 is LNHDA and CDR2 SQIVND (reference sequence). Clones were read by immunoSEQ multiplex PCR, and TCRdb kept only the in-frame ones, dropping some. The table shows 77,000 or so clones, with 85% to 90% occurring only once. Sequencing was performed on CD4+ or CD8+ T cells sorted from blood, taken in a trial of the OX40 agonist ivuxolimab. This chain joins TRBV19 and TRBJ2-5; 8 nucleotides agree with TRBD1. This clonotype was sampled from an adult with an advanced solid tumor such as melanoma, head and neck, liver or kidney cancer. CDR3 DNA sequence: TGTGCCAGTAGTATGTCAGGGGGCAGAGAGACCCAGTACTTC. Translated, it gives CASSMSGGRETQYF.